This T cell receptor beta chain is from a study of control samples from healthy donors and cancer patients. Assay used: immunoSEQ multiplex PCR; TCRdb lists only in-frame clones, some missing. The profile covers around 99,000 clones, with about 89% appearing a single time and around 17% taken by the ten largest. Per the germline V gene, CDR1 is SGHTA and CDR2 is FQGTGA. With 0 bases removed from V and 1 base from J, the gap between germline ends came to 9 bases. The CDR3 covers 15 residues. This sequence originates from a woman aged 45 to 65 in good health. Sequences were obtained from blood. The chain joins TRBV7-3 to TRBJ1-1; no clear D gene. CDR3 bases: TGTGCCAGCAGCTTAACCGTGCAGGCGAACACTGAAGCTTTCTTT. Translating it yields CASSLTVQANTEAFF.